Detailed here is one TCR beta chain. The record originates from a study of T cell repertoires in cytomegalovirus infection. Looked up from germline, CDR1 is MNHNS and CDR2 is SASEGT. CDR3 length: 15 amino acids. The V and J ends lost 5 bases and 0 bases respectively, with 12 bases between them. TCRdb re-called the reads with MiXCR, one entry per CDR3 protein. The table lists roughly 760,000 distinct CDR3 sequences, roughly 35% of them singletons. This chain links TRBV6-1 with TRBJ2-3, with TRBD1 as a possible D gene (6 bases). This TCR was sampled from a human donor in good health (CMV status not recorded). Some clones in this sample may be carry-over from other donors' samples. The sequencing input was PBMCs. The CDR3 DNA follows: TGTGCCAGCAGTTTCGGACAGCCTAGCACAGATACGCAGTATTTT. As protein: CASSFGQPSTDTQYF.